The 29 T cell receptor beta chains below were found in one sample sequenced in a study of graft-versus-host responses after intestinal transplantation. Here immunoSEQ multiplex PCR was the method, and the copy in TCRdb shows in-frame clones only, minus some. The sample records tens of thousands of clones, around nine tenths being singletons. The specimen comprised PBMCs, sampled approximately 120 days after intestinal transplantation. The receptors originated from a human patient who received an intestinal transplant, so some T cells may come from the graft donor.

The V gene is TRBV28, the J gene TRBJ1-2; no clear D. Trimming left V 1 base short and J 4 bases short, with 7 bases between. Germline V gene lookup returns CDR1 MDHEN and CDR2 SYDVKM. The CDR3 runs to 13 residues. CDR3 DNA: TGTGCCAGCAGTTTATCAGGCTTCTATGGCTACACCTTC. Encoded protein: CASSLSGFYGYTF.

The V and J genes are TRBV21-1 and TRBJ2-4. TRBV21-1 corresponds to a pseudogene. This CDR3 is built from 14 residues. The DNA for the CDR3 is TGTGCCAGCAGCAAAGTTAGGACGCGGAGAGAACAGTACTTC. Protein product: CASSKVRTRREQYF.

The chain recombines TRBV12-5 with TRBJ1-1; D unresolved. Trimming took off 6 bases at V and 3 bases at J, with 14 bases between the two ends. CDR3 size: 14 residues. CDR1 is LGHNT, CDR2 FRNRAP, per germline. The CDR3 bases are TGTGCTAGTGGCCGGAGCGGCCGGGACACTGAAGCTTTCTTT. Amino acid sequence: CASGRSGRDTEAFF.

In its sample, this clone was seen once. CDR3 bases: TGTGCCAGCAGTAGAGTGGACAGGGGTTATGAAAAACTGTTTTTT. This sequence encodes CASSRVDRGYEKLFF. This rearrangement joins TRBV28 to TRBJ1-4, with 9 bases fitting TRBD1. CDR1 MDHEN and CDR2 SYDVKM come from the germline V gene. The CDR3 runs 15 residues. Trimming removed 5 bases from V and 6 bases from J; junction bases left unmatched: 7.

CDR3 sequence reads: CASSSQPGQGAGNTEAFF. DNA of the CDR3: TGTGCCAGCAGCTCGCAGCCGGGACAGGGGGCTGGGAACACTGAAGCTTTCTTT. The J gene is TRBJ1-1, the V gene TRBV7-9; 12 bases fit TRBD1. Germline CDR1 is SEHNR and CDR2 is FQNEAQ (reference sequence). The CDR3 consists of 18 residues. The J segment lost 1 base and the V segment lost 4 bases, leaving 10 bases of the junction unmatched.

This chain uses TRBV30 with TRBJ2-5, with D perhaps TRBD2 (5 bases). The CDR3 consists of 14 residues. Trimming removed 2 bases at V and 4 bases at J, with 14 bases between. From germline, CDR1 is GTSNPN and CDR2 SVGIG (reference sequence). The CDR3 nucleotides are TGTGCCTGGAGTTTCATAACTAGTACAGAGACCCAGTACTTC. As protein: CAWSFITSTETQYF.

This sequence joins TRBV19 and TRBJ2-3; D not certain. In germline, CDR1 is LNHDA, CDR2 SQIVND (reference sequence). This CDR3 comprises 13 residues. V lost 6 bases and J 2 bases, leaving 9 bases between the germline ends. For the CDR3, the DNA is TGTGCCAGTAGGAAGGTGATCACAGATACGCAGTATTTT. This gives the protein CASRKVITDTQYF.

This chain links TRBV5-6 with TRBJ1-2; D ambiguous. The germline V gene has CDR1 SGHDT and CDR2 YYEEEE. This CDR3 spans 13 amino acids. V shed 4 bases and J shed 2 bases, with 9 bases lying between them. The CDR3 protein is CASSGGRNYGYTF. Here the CDR3 DNA reads TGTGCCAGCAGCGGTGGACGGAACTATGGCTACACCTTC.

The chain uses TRBV6-5 and TRBJ2-7; 7 bases line up with TRBD2. The CDR3 has 15 residues. The V segment lost 6 bases and the J segment 5 bases; nucleotides outside the gene matches: 13. Looked up from germline, CDR1 is MNHEY and CDR2 is SVGAGI. DNA for the CDR3: TGTGCCAGCAGCTCTCCTGGTAGCGGGTCGAACGAGCAGTACTTC. It yields the protein CASSSPGSGSNEQYF.

This clone came up once. The rearrangement links TRBV28 to TRBJ2-3; TRBD1 or TRBD2 may be the D gene (5 bases each). CDR3 length: 15 residues. V shed 5 bases and J shed 6 bases, with 18 bases lying between them. Germline assignment: CDR1 MDHEN and CDR2 SYDVKM. As DNA, the CDR3 is TGTGCCAGCAGTGTCCTAGGGGCTAGCTTCGATACGCAGTATTTT. This gives the protein CASSVLGASFDTQYF.

The rearrangement links TRBV4-2 to TRBJ2-7; D assignment may be TRBD1 or TRBD2 (5 bases each). V gave up 5 bases and J gave up 0 bases, with 11 bases separating them. Germline CDR1 and CDR2: LGHNA and YNFKEQ. The CDR3 extends over 14 amino acids. This chain's CDR3 is CASSKSGASYEQYF. CDR3 DNA: TGTGCCAGCAGCAAATCCGGGGCCTCCTACGAGCAGTACTTC.

The rearrangement links TRBV6-4 to TRBJ2-1, with D unclear. Trimming shortened V by 3 bases and J by 6 bases, and 15 bases separated the two germline ends. Germline CDR1 reads MRHNA; CDR2 reads SNTAGT. The CDR3 spans 15 residues. The DNA of the CDR3 is TGTGCCAGCAGTGAGGTCTGGCCCCCATCCAATGAGCAGTTCTTC. It yields the protein CASSEVWPPSNEQFF.

V usage is TRBV15 and J usage is TRBJ2-2; D might be TRBD2 (5 bases). Deletions cut 5 bases from V and 6 bases from J, with 16 bases between. The CDR3 runs to 15 residues. CDR1 and CDR2 (germline): LNHNV, YYDKDF (reference sequence). CDR3 residues: CATSREQRTAGELFF. The CDR3 DNA reads as TGTGCCACCAGCCGGGAACAGAGGACGGCCGGGGAGCTGTTTTTT.

The chain carries TRBV5-1 and TRBJ2-7, with TRBD1 matching 11 bases. From germline, CDR1 is SGHRS and CDR2 YFSETQ. This CDR3 spans 14 amino acids. V was pared by 4 bases and J by 7 bases, with 7 bases of the junction left unmatched. DNA for the CDR3: TGCGCCAGCAGCCCCGGACAGGGGGCGCGTGAGCAGTACTTC. Amino acids: CASSPGQGAREQYF.

The chain joins TRBV28 to TRBJ2-7; 8 bases are a match to TRBD1. V lost 0 bases to trimming and J lost 3 bases; unmatched junction nucleotides: 4. The CDR3 consists of 15 residues. In germline, CDR1 is MDHEN, CDR2 SYDVKM. CDR3 sequence: CASSLWDRVGYEQYF. CDR3 in DNA: TGTGCCAGCAGTTTATGGGACAGGGTTGGCTACGAGCAGTACTTC.

The CDR3 nucleotides are TGTGCCAGCAGCGTCGGGAGTCGGAGCGTCTACGAGCAGTACTTC. It encodes CASSVGSRSVYEQYF. The chain couples TRBV5-4 to TRBJ2-7; weak D call: TRBD2 (6 bases). Germline V gene data show CDR1 as SGHNT and CDR2 as YYREEE (reference sequence). The V gene lost 4 bases and the J gene lost 3 bases, with 17 bases spanning the gap. There are 15 residues in the CDR3.

The chain joins TRBV10-3 to TRBJ2-7; D is possibly TRBD1 or TRBD2 (5 bases each). The V gene's germline CDR1 is ENHRY and CDR2 SYGVKD. The CDR3 consists of 16 residues. Trimming removed 0 bases at V and 0 bases at J, with 12 bases between. CDR3 protein: CAISESGGGSSYEQYF. The CDR3 DNA is TGTGCCATCAGTGAGTCGGGTGGGGGAAGCTCCTACGAGCAGTACTTC.

This chain connects TRBV28 to TRBJ1-4; 10 nucleotides agree with TRBD1. The junction had 6 bases not matched to a gene; V was cut back by 5 bases and J by 6 bases. Germline loops: CDR1 MDHEN, CDR2 SYDVKM. The CDR3 has 15 residues. Here the CDR3 reads CASSPAGTGDEKLFF. CDR3 nucleotide sequence: TGTGCCAGCAGTCCCGCCGGGACAGGGGATGAAAAACTGTTTTTT.

V is TRBV10-3 and J is TRBJ2-2, with D possibly matching TRBD1 (5 bases). V dropped 7 bases and J dropped 6 bases, with 6 bases sitting between them. The CDR3 spans 11 residues. Germline CDR1 reads ENHRY; CDR2 reads SYGVKD. The DNA of the CDR3 is TGTGCCATCACGACAGCCGGGGAGCTGTTTTTT. This encodes CAITTAGELFF.

The rearrangement uses TRBV5-1 and TRBJ2-5; D remains ambiguous. CDR1 is SGHRS and CDR2 is YFSETQ in the germline V gene. The CDR3 has 11 amino acids. V was clipped by 2 bases and J by 5 bases, with 4 bases between them. The DNA for the CDR3 is TGCGCCAGCAGCTTAATGGAGACCCAGTACTTC. Encoded protein: CASSLMETQYF. Full variable domain (rest looked up from reference TRBV5-1 and TRBJ2-5): KAGVTQTPRYLIKTRGQQVTLSCSPISGHRSVSWYQQTPGQGLQFLFEYFSETQRNKGNFPGRFSGRQFSNSRSEMNVSTLELGDSALYLCASSLMETQYFGPGTRLLVL.

The chain combines TRBV19 with TRBJ2-1; 7 bases are shared with TRBD2. V dropped 5 bases and J dropped 5; count of bases not matched to a gene: 6. CDR3 size: 14 residues. Germline-derived CDR1 and CDR2 are LNHDA and SQIVND (reference sequence). The CDR3 protein is CASSEGTINNEQFF. The CDR3 bases are TGTGCCAGTAGTGAGGGGACTATTAACAATGAGCAGTTCTTC. The full variable domain, its missing parts supplied by reference TRBV19 and TRBJ2-1, is DGGITQSPKYLFRKEGQNVTLSCEQNLNHDAMYWYRQDPGQGLRLIYYSQIVNDFQKGDIAEGYSVSREKKESFPLTVTSAQKNPTAFYLCASSEGTINNEQFFGPGTRLTVL.

The chain is built from TRBV5-1 and TRBJ2-5; maybe TRBD1 (6 bases). Germline values: CDR1 SGHRS, CDR2 YFSETQ. There are 13 residues in the CDR3. V was clipped by 4 bases and J by 1 base, with 8 bases between them. CDR3 bases: TGCGCCAGCAGCGGACAGCCCCAAGAGACCCAGTACTTC. Translating gives CASSGQPQETQYF.

V and J are TRBV6-6 and TRBJ1-1, with TRBD1 as a possible D gene (5 bases). The CDR3 is 12 amino acids. V lost 3 bases and J 5 bases, leaving 7 bases between the germline ends. The V gene's germline CDR1 is MNHNY and CDR2 SVGAGI (reference sequence). The CDR3 nucleotides read TGTGCCAGCAGTTATCGACAGACTGAAGCTTTCTTT. Translated, it gives CASSYRQTEAFF.

The chain combines TRBV7-3 with TRBJ2-3; no reliable D call. Between the trimmed V and J ends, which lost 1 base and 3 bases, there was a span of 5 bases. Germline CDR1 and CDR2: SGHTA and FQGTGA. The CDR3 is made up of 13 amino acids. DNA of the CDR3: TGTGCCAGCAGCTTAAAAAATACAGATACGCAGTATTTT. It is translated as CASSLKNTDTQYF.

The chain combines TRBV5-1 with TRBJ2-1; the D gene could be TRBD1 or TRBD2 (5 bases each). The germline CDR1 and CDR2 sequences are SGHRS and YFSETQ. V lost 1 base and J lost 9, with 11 bases in between. There are 13 residues in the CDR3. CDR3 nucleotide sequence: TGCGCCAGCAGCTTGATAGGGGCGGGTGAGCAGTTCTTC. Translation: CASSLIGAGEQFF. Together with reference TRBV5-1 and TRBJ2-1, the CDR3 gives the full variable domain: KAGVTQTPRYLIKTRGQQVTLSCSPISGHRSVSWYQQTPGQGLQFLFEYFSETQRNKGNFPGRFSGRQFSNSRSEMNVSTLELGDSALYLCASSLIGAGEQFFGPGTRLTVL.

This rearrangement joins TRBV9 to TRBJ1-5; D is perhaps TRBD1 (6 bases). Germline CDR1 is SGDLS and CDR2 is YYNGEE. The germline V and J ends were trimmed by 3 bases and 2 bases, with 15 bases remaining between them. The CDR3 is 16 residues long. The CDR3 loop is CASSASQGSGNQPQHF. The CDR3, as DNA: TGTGCCAGCAGCGCGTCCCAGGGGTCAGGCAATCAGCCCCAGCATTTT.

The chain couples TRBV6-4 to TRBJ1-6; D may be TRBD1 (6 bases). Germline V gene data show CDR1 as MRHNA and CDR2 as SNTAGT. This CDR3 has 14 residues. V gave up 6 bases and J gave up 10 bases, with 16 bases separating them. CDR3 in DNA: TGTGCCAGCAGCGCCGGGACAAACTACTCACCCCTCCACTTT. The encoded protein is CASSAGTNYSPLHF.

This chain uses TRBV5-1 with TRBJ2-7, with TRBD1 identical over 8 bases. The CDR3 is 15 amino acids. V was clipped by 2 bases and J by 0 bases; unmatched bases: 4. Germline-derived CDR1 and CDR2 are SGHRS and YFSETQ. This CDR3 is CASSFTGGSSYEQYF. CDR3 DNA: TGCGCCAGCAGCTTTACAGGGGGTTCCTCCTACGAGCAGTACTTC.

Here the CDR3 DNA reads TGTGCCAGCAGTGAAGGGAAGGTACTAGCCAAAAACATTCAGTACTTC. Translated, it gives CASSEGKVLAKNIQYF. The genes are TRBV6-1 and TRBJ2-4; no clear D. The CDR3 length is 16 residues. CDR1 MNHNS and CDR2 SASEGT come from the germline V gene. Trimming removed 1 base from V and 0 bases from J, with 10 bases in between.